This entry lists 13 T cell receptor beta chains sequenced from one sample in a study of T cell responses to AZD1222 COVID-19 vaccine. TCRdb's table, derived via immunoSEQ multiplex PCR, lists solely in-frame clones and lacks some. Found here are 130,000 to 150,000 clones, roughly 89% of them singletons; the top ten hold less than 5.5%. The sequencing used peripheral blood, collected on day 0 of AZD1222 vaccination. The receptors stem from an adult in good health.

The rearrangement uses TRBV5-3 and TRBJ2-3; 9 bases align to TRBD1. TRBV5-3 is filed as an ORF, its function uncertain. Trimming cost V 6 bases and J 4 bases; bases outside gene matches: 6. The CDR3 runs 14 residues. The CDR3 nucleotides read TGTGCCAGAATACGACAGGGGGGGCCAGATACGCAGTATTTT. Its protein is CARIRQGGPDTQYF.

The V gene is TRBV6-5, the J gene TRBJ1-5; no clear D gene. The CDR3 consists of 14 residues. Germline V gives CDR1 MNHEY, CDR2 SVGAGI. Trimming left V 5 bases short and J 4 bases short, with 12 bases between. The CDR3 nucleotides are TGTGCCAGCAGTCCCGGGCCGGAAAATCAGCCCCAGCATTTT. Its translation: CASSPGPENQPQHF.

The chain has TRBV4-1 and TRBJ2-7; D tentatively reads TRBD1 or TRBD2 (6 bases each). Germline V gene lookup returns CDR1 MGHRA and CDR2 YSYEKL. CDR3 length: 17 amino acids. Trimming removed 8 bases at V and 1 base at J, with 24 bases between. The CDR3 DNA reads TGCGCCAGCGCGGGGCCCTCCCGGGGGCGAAATTCCTACGAGCAGTACTTC. Encoded protein: CASAGPSRGRNSYEQYF.

CDR3 sequence reads: CASSLFEGNRGEKLFF. In nucleotides, the CDR3 is TGTGCCAGCAGCTTATTTGAGGGCAATCGGGGTGAAAAACTGTTTTTT. The chain couples TRBV11-2 to TRBJ1-4; D unclear. The CDR3 has 16 residues. Germline CDR1 and CDR2: SGHAT and FQNNGV. The V and J ends lost 2 bases and 7 bases respectively, with 17 bases between them. Full variable domain (remainder filled in from reference TRBV11-2 and TRBJ1-4): EAGVAQSPRYKIIEKRQSVAFWCNPISGHATLYWYQQILGQGPKLLIQFQNNGVVDDSQLPKDRFSAERLKGVDSTLKIQPAKLEDSAVYLCASSLFEGNRGEKLFFGSGTQLSVL.

The chain is built from TRBV19 and TRBJ1-1; 7 bases align to TRBD1. This CDR3 is built from 16 residues. Germline V CDR1 and CDR2: LNHDA, SQIVND (reference sequence). V trimming: 1 base; J trimming: 1 base; junction bases outside the gene matches: 6. This CDR3 is CASSIAPTGWNTEAFF. In nucleotides, the CDR3 is TGTGCCAGTAGTATAGCGCCGACAGGGTGGAACACTGAAGCTTTCTTT. The full variable domain, in which reference TRBV19 and TRBJ1-1 provide the parts outside the CDR3, is DGGITQSPKYLFRKEGQNVTLSCEQNLNHDAMYWYRQDPGQGLRLIYYSQIVNDFQKGDIAEGYSVSREKKESFPLTVTSAQKNPTAFYLCASSIAPTGWNTEAFFGQGTRLTVV.

The CDR3: CASSIAGTGNTIYF. The CDR3 DNA sequence: TGTGCCAGTAGTATTGCGGGGACTGGAAACACCATATATTTT. The chain uses TRBV19 and TRBJ1-3; D gene ambiguous. The CDR3 loop spans 14 amino acids. Germline-derived CDR1 and CDR2 are LNHDA and SQIVND (reference sequence). V was cut by 3 bases and J by 2 bases, with 8 bases left in between.

The rearrangement uses TRBV27 and TRBJ1-2; no firm D call. The length of the CDR3 is 14 residues. V lost 5 bases and J 7 bases, leaving 17 bases between the germline ends. Germline CDR1 MNHEY, CDR2 SMNVEV (reference sequence). DNA of the CDR3: TGTGCCAGCAGTCCCGGACGGACGGTATCTGGCTACACCTTC. This translates into CASSPGRTVSGYTF.

V is TRBV4-3 and J is TRBJ2-3; perhaps D is TRBD1 or TRBD2 (5 bases each). Trimming pared 0 bases from V and 6 bases from J, leaving 16 bases between. The germline CDR1 and CDR2 sequences are LGHNA and YSLEER. There are 16 residues in the CDR3. The CDR3 here is CASSQDSGLVRDTQYF. Written as DNA, the CDR3 is TGCGCCAGCAGCCAAGATTCGGGGCTAGTAAGGGATACGCAGTATTTT.

This chain uses TRBV18 with TRBJ2-5, with D perhaps TRBD2 (6 bases). Germline CDR1 is KGHSH and CDR2 is LQKENI. V was clipped by 6 bases and J by 3 bases, with 14 bases between them. The CDR3 totals 14 residues. The chain's CDR3 is CASSLAGHEETQYF. The CDR3 DNA sequence: TGTGCCAGCTCCCTGGCGGGGCACGAAGAGACCCAGTACTTC. The whole variable domain, remainder taken from reference TRBV18 and TRBJ2-5, is NAGVMQNPRHLVRRRGQEARLRCSPMKGHSHVYWYRQLPEEGLKFMVYLQKENIIDESGMPKERFSAEFPKEGPSILRIQQVVRGDSAAYFCASSLAGHEETQYFGPGTRLLVL.

The chain has TRBV27 and TRBJ1-1; 10 positions agree with TRBD1. The CDR3 loop spans 14 amino acids. With V trimmed by 3 bases and J by 3 bases, 1 base remained unmatched. Germline V gene data show CDR1 as MNHEY and CDR2 as SMNVEV (reference sequence). The CDR3 region has the DNA TGTGCCAGCAGTTTCGGGACAGGGGACACTGAAGCTTTCTTT. Protein sequence: CASSFGTGDTEAFF.

The chain carries TRBV12-3 or TRBV12-4 and TRBJ1-1; D ambiguous. The CDR3 spans 12 residues. V lost 4 bases and J 0 bases, leaving 3 bases between the germline ends. The DNA of the CDR3 is TGTGCCAGCAGTTGGATGAACACTGAAGCTTTCTTT. Translating it yields CASSWMNTEAFF.

The V call is TRBV5-1, the J call TRBJ1-4; 7 bases map to TRBD1. The junction had 5 bases not matched to a gene; V was cut back by 4 bases and J by 5 bases. CDR1 and CDR2 (germline): SGHRS, YFSETQ. The CDR3 loop spans 14 amino acids. The CDR3, as DNA: TGCGCCAGCAGCGAGACAGGGAAAAATGAAAAACTGTTTTTT. Its protein product is CASSETGKNEKLFF.

This chain connects TRBV6-5 to TRBJ1-2; perhaps TRBD1 as D (6 bases). Per germline, CDR1 MNHEY and CDR2 SVGAGI. The CDR3 is 15 amino acids. V was cut by 5 bases and J by 5 bases, with 18 bases left in between. CDR3 region: CASSLRQATIYGYTF. CDR3 DNA sequence: TGTGCCAGCAGTCTACGACAGGCTACTATTTATGGCTACACCTTC.